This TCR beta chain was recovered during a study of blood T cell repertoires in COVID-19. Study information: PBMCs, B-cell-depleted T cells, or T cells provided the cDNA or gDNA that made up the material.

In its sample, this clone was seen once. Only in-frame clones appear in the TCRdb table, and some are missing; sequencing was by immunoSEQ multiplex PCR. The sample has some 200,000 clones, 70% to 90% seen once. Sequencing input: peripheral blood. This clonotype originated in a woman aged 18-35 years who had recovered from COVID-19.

As DNA, the CDR3 is TGTGCCTGGGGGACGGAGCTCTCCTACAATGAGCAGTTCTTC. It yields the protein CAWGTELSYNEQFF. The V and J genes are TRBV30 and TRBJ2-1; D tentatively reads TRBD1 or TRBD2 (5 bases each). Germline V gene sequence: CDR1 GTSNPN, CDR2 SVGIG (reference sequence). There are 14 residues in the CDR3. With 5 bases removed from V and 0 bases from J, the gap between germline ends came to 11 bases.